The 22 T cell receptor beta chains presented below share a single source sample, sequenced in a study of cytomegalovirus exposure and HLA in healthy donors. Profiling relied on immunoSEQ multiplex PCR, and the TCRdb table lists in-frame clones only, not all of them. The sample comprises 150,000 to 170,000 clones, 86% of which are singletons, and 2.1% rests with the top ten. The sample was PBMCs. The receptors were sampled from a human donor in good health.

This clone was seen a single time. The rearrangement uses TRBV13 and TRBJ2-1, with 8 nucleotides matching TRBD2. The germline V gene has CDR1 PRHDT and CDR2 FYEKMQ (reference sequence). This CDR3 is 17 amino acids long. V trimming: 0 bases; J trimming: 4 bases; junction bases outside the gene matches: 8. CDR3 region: CASSLGPRGGAYNEQFF. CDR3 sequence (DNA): TGTGCCAGCAGCTTAGGCCCCCGGGGGGGGGCGTACAATGAGCAGTTCTTC.

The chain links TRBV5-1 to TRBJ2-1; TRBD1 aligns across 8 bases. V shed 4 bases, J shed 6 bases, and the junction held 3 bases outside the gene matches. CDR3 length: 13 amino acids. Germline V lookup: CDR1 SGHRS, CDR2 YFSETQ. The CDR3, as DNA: TGCGCCAGCAGCCACGACAGGGGCAATGAGCAGTTCTTC. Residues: CASSHDRGNEQFF.

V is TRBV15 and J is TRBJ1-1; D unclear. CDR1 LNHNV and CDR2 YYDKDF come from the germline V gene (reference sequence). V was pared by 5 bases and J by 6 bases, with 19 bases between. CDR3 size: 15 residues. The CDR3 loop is CATSPDHGSGAEAFF. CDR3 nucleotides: TGTGCCACCAGCCCAGACCACGGGTCTGGCGCTGAAGCTTTCTTT.

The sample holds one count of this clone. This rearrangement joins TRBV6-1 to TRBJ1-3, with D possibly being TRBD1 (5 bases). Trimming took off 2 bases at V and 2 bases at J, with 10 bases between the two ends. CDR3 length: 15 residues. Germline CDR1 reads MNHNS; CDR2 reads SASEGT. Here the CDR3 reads CASSERGNTGNTIYF. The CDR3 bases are TGTGCCAGCAGTGAACGGGGGAACACTGGAAACACCATATATTTT.

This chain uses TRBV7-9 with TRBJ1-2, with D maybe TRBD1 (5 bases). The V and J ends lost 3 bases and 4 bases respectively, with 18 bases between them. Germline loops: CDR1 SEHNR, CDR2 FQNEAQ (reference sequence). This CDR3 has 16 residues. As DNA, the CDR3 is TGTGCCAGCAGCTTCGAGATCGGACGGGACTTCTATGGCTACACCTTC. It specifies CASSFEIGRDFYGYTF.

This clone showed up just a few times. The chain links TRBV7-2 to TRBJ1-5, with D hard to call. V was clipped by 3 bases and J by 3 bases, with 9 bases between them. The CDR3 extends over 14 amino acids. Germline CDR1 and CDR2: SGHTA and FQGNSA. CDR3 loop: CASSLSGYNQPQHF. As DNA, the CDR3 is TGTGCCAGCAGCTTGAGCGGTTACAATCAGCCCCAGCATTTT.

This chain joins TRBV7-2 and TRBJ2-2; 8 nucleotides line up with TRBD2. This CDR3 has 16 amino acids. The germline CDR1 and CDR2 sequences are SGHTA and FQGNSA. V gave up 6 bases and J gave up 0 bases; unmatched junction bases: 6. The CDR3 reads CASRGFSGTNTGELFF. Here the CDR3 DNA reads TGTGCCAGCAGGGGATTTAGCGGGACGAACACCGGGGAGCTGTTTTTT.

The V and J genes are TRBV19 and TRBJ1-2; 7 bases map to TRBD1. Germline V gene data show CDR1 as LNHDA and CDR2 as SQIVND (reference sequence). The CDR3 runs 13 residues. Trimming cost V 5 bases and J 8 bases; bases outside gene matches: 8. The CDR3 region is CASSSRQGGGYTF. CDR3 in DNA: TGTGCCAGTAGTTCCCGACAGGGCGGCGGCTACACCTTC.

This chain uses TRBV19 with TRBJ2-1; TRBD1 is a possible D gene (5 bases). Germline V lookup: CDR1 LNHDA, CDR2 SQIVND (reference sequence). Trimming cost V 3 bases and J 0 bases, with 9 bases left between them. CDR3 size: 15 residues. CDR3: CASSIRASSYNEQFF. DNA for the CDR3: TGTGCCAGTAGTATCAGGGCGAGCTCCTACAATGAGCAGTTCTTC.

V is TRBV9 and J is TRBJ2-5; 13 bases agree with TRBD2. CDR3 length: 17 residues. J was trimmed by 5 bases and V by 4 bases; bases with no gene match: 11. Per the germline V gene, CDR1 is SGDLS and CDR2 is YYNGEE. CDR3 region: CASSLPGELAGGETQYF. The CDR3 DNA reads TGTGCCAGCAGCCTCCCGGGGGAACTAGCGGGGGGGGAGACCCAGTACTTC.

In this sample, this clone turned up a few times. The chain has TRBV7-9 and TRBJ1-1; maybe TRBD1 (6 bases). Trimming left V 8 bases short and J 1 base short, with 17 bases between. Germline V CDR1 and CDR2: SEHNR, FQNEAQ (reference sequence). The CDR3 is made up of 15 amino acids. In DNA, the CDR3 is TGTGCCAGCGGGCAGGGGAGTAACCCGAACACTGAAGCTTTCTTT. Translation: CASGQGSNPNTEAFF.

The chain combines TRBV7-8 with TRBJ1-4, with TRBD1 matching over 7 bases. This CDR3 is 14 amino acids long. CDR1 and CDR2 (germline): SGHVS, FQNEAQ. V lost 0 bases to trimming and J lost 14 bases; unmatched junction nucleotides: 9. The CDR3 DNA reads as TGTGCCAGCAGCTTAGCAGGGACAGTTGAGGTTCTGTTTTTT. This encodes CASSLAGTVEVLFF.

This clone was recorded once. This CDR3 reads CAWSVGQGVKNIQYF. CDR3 DNA: TGTGCCTGGAGTGTAGGGCAGGGCGTCAAAAACATTCAGTACTTC. The gene calls are TRBV30 and TRBJ2-4; D may be TRBD1 (5 bases). This CDR3 has 15 amino acids. The ends were cut back, 0 bases at V and 3 bases at J, with 12 bases in the middle. Germline assignment: CDR1 GTSNPN and CDR2 SVGIG (reference sequence).

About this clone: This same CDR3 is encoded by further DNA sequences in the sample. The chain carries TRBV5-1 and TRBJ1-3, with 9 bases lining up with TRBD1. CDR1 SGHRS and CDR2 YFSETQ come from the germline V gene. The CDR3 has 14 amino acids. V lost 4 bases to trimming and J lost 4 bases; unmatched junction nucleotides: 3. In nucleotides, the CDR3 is TGCGCCAGCAGCCTCGGGACAGGGGGAAACACCATATATTTT. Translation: CASSLGTGGNTIYF.

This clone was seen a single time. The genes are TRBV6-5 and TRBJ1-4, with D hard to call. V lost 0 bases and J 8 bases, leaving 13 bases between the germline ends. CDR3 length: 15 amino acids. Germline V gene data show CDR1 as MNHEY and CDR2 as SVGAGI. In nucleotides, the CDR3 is TGTGCCAGCAGTTACTCGATGGCGGGTTGGGAAAAACTGTTTTTT. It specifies CASSYSMAGWEKLFF.

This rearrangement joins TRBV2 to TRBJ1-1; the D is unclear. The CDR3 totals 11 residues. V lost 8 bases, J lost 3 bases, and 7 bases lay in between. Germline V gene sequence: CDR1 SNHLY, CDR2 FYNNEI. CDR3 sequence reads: CASRRYTEAFF. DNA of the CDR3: TGTGCCAGCCGGAGATACACTGAAGCTTTCTTT.

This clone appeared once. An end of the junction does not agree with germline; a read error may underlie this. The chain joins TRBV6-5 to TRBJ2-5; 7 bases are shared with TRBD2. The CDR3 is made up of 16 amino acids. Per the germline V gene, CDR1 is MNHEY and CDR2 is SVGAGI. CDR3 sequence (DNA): TGTGCCAGCAGTTTGGGGAGGGGAGTGGGACGAGAGGCCCAGTACTTC. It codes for CASSLGRGVGREAQYF.

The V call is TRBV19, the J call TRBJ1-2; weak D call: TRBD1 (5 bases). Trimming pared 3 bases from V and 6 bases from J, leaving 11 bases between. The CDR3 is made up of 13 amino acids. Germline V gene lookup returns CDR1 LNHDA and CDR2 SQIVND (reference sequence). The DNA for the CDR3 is TGTGCCAGTAGTATTGTGCAGGGTCATGGCTACACCTTC. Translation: CASSIVQGHGYTF. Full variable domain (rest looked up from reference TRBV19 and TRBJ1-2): DGGITQSPKYLFRKEGQNVTLSCEQNLNHDAMYWYRQDPGQGLRLIYYSQIVNDFQKGDIAEGYSVSREKKESFPLTVTSAQKNPTAFYLCASSIVQGHGYTFGSGTRLTVV.

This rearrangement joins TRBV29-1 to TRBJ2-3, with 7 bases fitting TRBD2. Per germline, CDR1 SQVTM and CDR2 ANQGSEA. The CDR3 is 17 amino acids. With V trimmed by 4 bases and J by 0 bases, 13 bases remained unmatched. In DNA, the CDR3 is TGCAGCGTTGGGGCACTAGAGGTCGGGAGGAGCACAGATACGCAGTATTTT. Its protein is CSVGALEVGRSTDTQYF.

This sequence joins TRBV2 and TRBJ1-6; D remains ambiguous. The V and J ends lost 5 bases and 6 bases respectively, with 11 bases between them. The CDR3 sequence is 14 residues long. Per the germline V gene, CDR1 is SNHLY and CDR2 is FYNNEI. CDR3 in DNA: TGTGCCAGCAGTCGGCCGGGAGGTAATTCACCCCTCCACTTT. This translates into CASSRPGGNSPLHF.

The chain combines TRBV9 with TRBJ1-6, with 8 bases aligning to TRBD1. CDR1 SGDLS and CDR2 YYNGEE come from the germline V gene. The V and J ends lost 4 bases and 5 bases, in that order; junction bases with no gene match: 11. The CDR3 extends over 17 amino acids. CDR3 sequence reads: CASSRGGTGNHNSPLHF. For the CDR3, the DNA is TGTGCCAGCAGCAGAGGGGGGACAGGAAACCATAATTCACCCCTCCACTTT.

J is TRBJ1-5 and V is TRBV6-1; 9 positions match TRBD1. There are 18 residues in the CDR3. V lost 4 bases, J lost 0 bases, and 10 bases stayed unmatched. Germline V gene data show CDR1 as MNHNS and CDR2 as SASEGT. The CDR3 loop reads CASSGTGASRYSNQPQHF. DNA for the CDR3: TGTGCCAGCAGTGGGACAGGGGCCTCCCGATATAGCAATCAGCCCCAGCATTTT.